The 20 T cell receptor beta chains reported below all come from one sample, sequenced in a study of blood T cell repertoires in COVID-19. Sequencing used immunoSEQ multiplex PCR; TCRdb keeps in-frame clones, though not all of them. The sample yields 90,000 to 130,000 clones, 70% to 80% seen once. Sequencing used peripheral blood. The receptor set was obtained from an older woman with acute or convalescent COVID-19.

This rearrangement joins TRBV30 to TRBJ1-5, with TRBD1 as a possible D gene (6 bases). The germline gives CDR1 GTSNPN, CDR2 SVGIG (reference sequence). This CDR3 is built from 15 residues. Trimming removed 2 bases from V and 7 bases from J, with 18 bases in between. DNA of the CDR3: TGTGCCTGGAGTCACATGGGGGCGCGACCGCAGCCCCAGCATTTT. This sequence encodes CAWSHMGARPQPQHF.

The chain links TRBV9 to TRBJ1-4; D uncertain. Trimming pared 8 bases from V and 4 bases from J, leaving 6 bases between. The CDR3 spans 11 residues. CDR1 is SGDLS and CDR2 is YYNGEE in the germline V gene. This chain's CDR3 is CASSYNEKLFF. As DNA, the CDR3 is TGTGCCAGTTCTTATAATGAAAAACTGTTTTTT.

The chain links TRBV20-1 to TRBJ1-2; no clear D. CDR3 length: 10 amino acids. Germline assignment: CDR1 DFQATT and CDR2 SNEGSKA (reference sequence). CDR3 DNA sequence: TGCAATGGAGGACCGGATGGCTACACCTTC. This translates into CNGGPDGYTF.

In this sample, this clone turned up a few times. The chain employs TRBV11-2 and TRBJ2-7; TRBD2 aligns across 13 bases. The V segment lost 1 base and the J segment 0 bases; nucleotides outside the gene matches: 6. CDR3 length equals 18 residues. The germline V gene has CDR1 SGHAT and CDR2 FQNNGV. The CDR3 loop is CASSLALAGGPSSYEQYF. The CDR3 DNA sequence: TGTGCCAGCAGCTTAGCACTAGCGGGGGGGCCGAGCTCCTACGAGCAGTACTTC.

The DNA for the CDR3 is TGTGCCAGTAGGCAGGGGCCGGCTGAAGCTTTCTTT. Its protein is CASRQGPAEAFF. V and J are TRBV12-3 or TRBV12-4 and TRBJ1-1; D is perhaps TRBD1 (6 bases). CDR3 size: 12 residues. V lost 9 bases and J lost 6, with 14 bases in between.

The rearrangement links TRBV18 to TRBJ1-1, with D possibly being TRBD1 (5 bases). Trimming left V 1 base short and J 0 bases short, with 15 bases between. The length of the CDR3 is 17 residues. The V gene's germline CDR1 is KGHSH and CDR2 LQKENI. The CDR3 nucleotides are TGTGCCAGCTCACCACTTAGTCGCGGGGGATTGAACACTGAAGCTTTCTTT. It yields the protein CASSPLSRGGLNTEAFF.

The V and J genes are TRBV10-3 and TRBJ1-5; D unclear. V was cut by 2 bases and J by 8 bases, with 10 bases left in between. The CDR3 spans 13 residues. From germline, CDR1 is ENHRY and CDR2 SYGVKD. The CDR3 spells CAISETQVEPQHF. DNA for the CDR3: TGTGCCATCAGTGAGACCCAGGTAGAGCCCCAGCATTTT.

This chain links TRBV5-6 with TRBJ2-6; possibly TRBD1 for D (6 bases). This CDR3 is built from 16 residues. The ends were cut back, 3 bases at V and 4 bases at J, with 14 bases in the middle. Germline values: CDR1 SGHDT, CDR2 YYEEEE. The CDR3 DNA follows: TGTGCCAGCAGCTCGGATGGACAGCGGGGGGCCAACGTCCTGACTTTC. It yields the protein CASSSDGQRGANVLTF. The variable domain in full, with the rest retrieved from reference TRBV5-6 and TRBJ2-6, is DAGVTQSPTHLIKTRGQQVTLRCSPKSGHDTVSWYQQALGQGPQFIFQYYEEEERQRGNFPDRFSGHQFPNYSSELNVNALLLGDSALYLCASSSDGQRGANVLTFGAGSRLTVL.

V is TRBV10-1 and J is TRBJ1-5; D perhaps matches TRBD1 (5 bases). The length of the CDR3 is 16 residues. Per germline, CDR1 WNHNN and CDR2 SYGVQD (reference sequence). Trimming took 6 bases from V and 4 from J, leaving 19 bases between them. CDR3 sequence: CASRGGRGRGNQPQHF. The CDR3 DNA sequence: TGCGCCAGCAGGGGGGGGAGGGGTAGGGGAAATCAGCCCCAGCATTTT.

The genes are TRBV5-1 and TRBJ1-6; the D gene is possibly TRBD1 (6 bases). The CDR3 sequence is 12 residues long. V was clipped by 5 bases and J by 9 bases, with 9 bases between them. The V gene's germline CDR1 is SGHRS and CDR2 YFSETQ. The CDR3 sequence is CASRQGSSPLHF. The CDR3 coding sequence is TGCGCCAGCAGGCAGGGGAGTTCACCCCTCCACTTT.

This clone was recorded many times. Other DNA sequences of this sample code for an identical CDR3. This CDR3 reads CASSQPSGGHNEQFF. As DNA, the CDR3 is TGCGCCAGCAGCCAACCTAGCGGGGGACACAATGAGCAGTTCTTC. V and J are TRBV4-3 and TRBJ2-1; 10 bases are a match to TRBD2. The germline gives CDR1 LGHNA, CDR2 YSLEER. The CDR3 runs 15 residues. Trimming took 2 bases from V and 5 from J; bases not matched to a gene: 3.

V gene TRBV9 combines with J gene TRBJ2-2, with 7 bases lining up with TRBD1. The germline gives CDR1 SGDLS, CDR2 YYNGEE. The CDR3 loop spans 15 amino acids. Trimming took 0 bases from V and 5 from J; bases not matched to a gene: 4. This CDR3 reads CASSVAPTGTGELFF. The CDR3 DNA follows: TGTGCCAGCAGCGTAGCCCCGACAGGGACCGGGGAGCTGTTTTTT.

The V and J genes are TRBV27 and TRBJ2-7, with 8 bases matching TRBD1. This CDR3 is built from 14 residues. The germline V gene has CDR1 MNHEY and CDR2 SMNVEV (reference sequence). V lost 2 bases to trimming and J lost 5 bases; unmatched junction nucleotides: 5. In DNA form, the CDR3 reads TGTGCCAGCAGTTTAAGACAGGGGCCCCACGAGCAGTACTTC. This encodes CASSLRQGPHEQYF.

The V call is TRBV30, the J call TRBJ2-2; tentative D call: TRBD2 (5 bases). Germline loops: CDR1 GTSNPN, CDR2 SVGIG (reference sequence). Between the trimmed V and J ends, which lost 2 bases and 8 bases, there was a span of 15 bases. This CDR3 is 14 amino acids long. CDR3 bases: TGTGCCTGGAGTAGCCGGACGGGATTTGGGGAGCTGTTTTTT. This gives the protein CAWSSRTGFGELFF.

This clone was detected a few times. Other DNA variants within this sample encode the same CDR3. The chain's CDR3 is CATSRGGANEKLFF. The CDR3 nucleotides read TGTGCCACCAGCCGGGGGGGGGCTAATGAAAAACTGTTTTTT. The rearrangement joins TRBV15 to TRBJ1-4, with D perhaps matching TRBD1 (5 bases). Germline CDR1 is LNHNV and CDR2 is YYDKDF (reference sequence). This CDR3 has 14 residues. V lost 5 bases and J 3 bases, leaving 10 bases between the germline ends.

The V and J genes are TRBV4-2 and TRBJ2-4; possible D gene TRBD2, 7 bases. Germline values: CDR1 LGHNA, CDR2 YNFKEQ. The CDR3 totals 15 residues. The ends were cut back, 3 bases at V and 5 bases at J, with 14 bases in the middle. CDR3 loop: CASSQGGTIENIQYF. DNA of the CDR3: TGTGCCAGCAGCCAGGGAGGGACAATCGAAAACATTCAGTACTTC.

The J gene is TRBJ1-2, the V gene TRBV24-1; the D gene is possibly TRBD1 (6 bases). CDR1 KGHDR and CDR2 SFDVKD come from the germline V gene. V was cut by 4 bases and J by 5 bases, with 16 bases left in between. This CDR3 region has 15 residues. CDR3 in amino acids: CATSDREGGAYGYTF. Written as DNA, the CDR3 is TGTGCCACCAGTGACCGAGAAGGGGGTGCATATGGCTACACCTTC.

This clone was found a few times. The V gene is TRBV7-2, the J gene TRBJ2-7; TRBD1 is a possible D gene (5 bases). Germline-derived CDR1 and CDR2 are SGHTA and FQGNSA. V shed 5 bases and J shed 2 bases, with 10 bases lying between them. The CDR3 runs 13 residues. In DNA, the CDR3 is TGTGCCAGCAGCCACGGCAGGGCCTACGAGCAGTACTTC. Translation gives CASSHGRAYEQYF. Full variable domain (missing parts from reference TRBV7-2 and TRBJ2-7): GAGVSQSPSNKVTEKGKDVELRCDPISGHTALYWYRQSLGQGLEFLIYFQGNSAPDKSGLPSDRFSAERTGGSVSTLTIQRTQQEDSAVYLCASSHGRAYEQYFGPGTRLTVT.

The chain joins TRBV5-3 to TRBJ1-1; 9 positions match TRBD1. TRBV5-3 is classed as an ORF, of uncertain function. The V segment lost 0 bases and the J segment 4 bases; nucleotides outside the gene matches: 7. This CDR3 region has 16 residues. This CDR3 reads CARSLDDRGFGTEAFF. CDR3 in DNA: TGTGCCAGAAGCTTGGACGACAGGGGGTTCGGCACTGAAGCTTTCTTT.

CDR3 nucleotide sequence: TGTGCCAGTAGTGGAGGGGAAAAGGGTTCACCCCTCCACTTT. As protein: CASSGGEKGSPLHF. The V and J genes are TRBV19 and TRBJ1-6; D is possibly TRBD1 (5 bases). The CDR3 spans 14 residues. Trimming removed 5 bases from V and 9 bases from J, with 14 bases in between. Germline CDR1 is LNHDA and CDR2 is SQIVND (reference sequence). The full variable domain, its missing parts supplied by reference TRBV19 and TRBJ1-6, is DGGITQSPKYLFRKEGQNVTLSCEQNLNHDAMYWYRQDPGQGLRLIYYSQIVNDFQKGDIAEGYSVSREKKESFPLTVTSAQKNPTAFYLCASSGGEKGSPLHFGNGTRLTVT.